Listed below are T cell receptor beta chains from one sample, sequenced in a study of identical twins. TCRdb itself ran the 5' RACE reads through MiXCR, one entry per CDR3 protein. Among some 1,600,000 distinct CDR3 sequences listed, around 33% were seen once. Specimen: cord blood. These receptors all stem from a newborn girl in good health. The CDR3 runs from the conserved cysteine through the conserved F or W. The D gene is left open where the match is weak. Rows may omit the clone size; those that give it use once, few, many or a size class.

v_gene: TRBV29-1; j_gene: TRBJ2-3; len: 16; abundance: many; d_gene: TRBD1; CDR3aa: CSVFPLDRSLPDTQYF; CDR3nt: TGCAGCGTTTTCCCACTGGACAGGTCGCTCCCAGATACGCAGTATTTT
v_gene: TRBV28; j_gene: TRBJ2-7; len: 14; abundance: NA; d_gene: NA; CDR3aa: CAGSLSPGGYEQYF; CDR3nt: TGTGCCGGCAGTTTATCGCCAGGCGGATACGAGCAGTACTTC
v_gene: TRBV5-1; j_gene: TRBJ1-1; len: 16; abundance: NA; d_gene: TRBD1; CDR3aa: CASSLFRTGGGTEAFF; CDR3nt: TGCGCCAGCAGCTTGTTCCGAACAGGGGGCGGCACTGAAGCTTTCTTT
v_gene: TRBV20-1; j_gene: TRBJ1-3; len: 14; abundance: NA; d_gene: NA; CDR3aa: CSARGRHSGDTIYF; CDR3nt: TGCAGTGCTAGAGGAAGGCACTCTGGAGACACCATATATTTT
v_gene: TRBV6-6; j_gene: TRBJ1-4; len: 14; abundance: NA; d_gene: NA; CDR3aa: CASMGNRANEKLFF; CDR3nt: TGTGCCAGCATGGGTAACAGGGCGAATGAAAAACTGTTTTTT
v_gene: TRBV7-2; j_gene: TRBJ1-1; len: 14; abundance: few; d_gene: TRBD1; CDR3aa: CASSLRTGVGEAFF; CDR3nt: TGTGCCAGCAGCTTACGGACAGGGGTCGGTGAAGCTTTCTTT
v_gene: TRBV5-1; j_gene: TRBJ1-2; len: 15; abundance: NA; d_gene: TRBD1; CDR3aa: CASSLVGGQGYGYTF; CDR3nt: TGCGCCAGCAGCTTGGTGGGGGGACAGGGCTATGGCTACACCTTC
v_gene: TRBV5-1; j_gene: TRBJ1-5; len: 14; abundance: few; d_gene: NA; CDR3aa: CASSPSDGNQPQHF; CDR3nt: TGCGCCAGCAGCCCCTCGGATGGTAATCAGCCCCAGCATTTT
v_gene: TRBV20-1; j_gene: TRBJ2-3; len: 13; abundance: few; d_gene: TRBD2; CDR3aa: CSANQRGGDTQYF; CDR3nt: TGCAGTGCTAACCAGCGGGGGGGAGATACGCAGTATTTT
v_gene: TRBV5-1; j_gene: TRBJ2-2; len: 17; abundance: NA; d_gene: TRBD2; CDR3aa: CASSLGGGPSRTGELFF; CDR3nt: TGCGCCAGCAGCTTGGGCGGGGGGCCCTCCCGAACCGGGGAGCTGTTTTTT
v_gene: TRBV13; j_gene: TRBJ2-3; len: 17; abundance: few; d_gene: TRBD2; CDR3aa: CASSLSILAGDVYTQYF; CDR3nt: TGTGCCAGCAGCTTATCAATACTAGCGGGAGACGTTTATACGCAGTATTTT
v_gene: TRBV11-2; j_gene: TRBJ2-1; len: 21; abundance: NA; d_gene: TRBD2; CDR3aa: CASSLGPLSGRVRYSYNEQFF; CDR3nt: TGTGCCAGCAGCTTAGGTCCCTTATCCGGGAGGGTCAGGTACTCCTACAATGAGCAGTTCTTC
v_gene: TRBV19; j_gene: TRBJ1-2; len: 13; abundance: NA; d_gene: NA; CDR3aa: CASSAAAFYGYTF; CDR3nt: TGTGCCAGTAGTGCGGCAGCCTTCTATGGCTACACCTTC
v_gene: TRBV5-5; j_gene: TRBJ1-3; len: 14; abundance: NA; d_gene: NA; CDR3aa: CVSSFQGSGNTIYF; CDR3nt: TGTGTCAGCAGCTTCCAGGGCTCTGGAAACACCATATATTTT
v_gene: TRBV28; j_gene: TRBJ1-2; len: 15; abundance: NA; d_gene: NA; CDR3aa: CASSNPSTGTYGYTF; CDR3nt: TGTGCCAGCAGTAATCCCTCGACAGGCACCTATGGCTACACCTTC
v_gene: TRBV2; j_gene: TRBJ2-1; len: 15; abundance: NA; d_gene: TRBD2; CDR3aa: CAGSYSREFHNEQFF; CDR3nt: TGTGCCGGCAGTTACTCGCGGGAGTTCCACAATGAGCAGTTCTTC